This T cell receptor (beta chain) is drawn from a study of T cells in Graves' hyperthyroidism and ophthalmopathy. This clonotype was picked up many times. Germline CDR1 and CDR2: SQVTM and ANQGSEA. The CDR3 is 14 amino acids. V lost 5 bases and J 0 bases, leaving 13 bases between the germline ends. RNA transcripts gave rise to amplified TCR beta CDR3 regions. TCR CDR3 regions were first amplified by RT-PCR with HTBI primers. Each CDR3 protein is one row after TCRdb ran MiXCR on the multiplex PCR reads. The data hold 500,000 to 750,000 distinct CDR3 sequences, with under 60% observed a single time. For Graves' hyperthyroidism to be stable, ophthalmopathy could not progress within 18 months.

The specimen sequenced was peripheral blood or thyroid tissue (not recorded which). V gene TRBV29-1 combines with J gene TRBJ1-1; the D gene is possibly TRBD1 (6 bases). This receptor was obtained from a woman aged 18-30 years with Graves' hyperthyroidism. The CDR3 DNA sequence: TGCAGCGTTTCCCCCGGGGGCTTGAACACTGAAGCTTTCTTT. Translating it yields CSVSPGGLNTEAFF.